The 22 T cell receptor beta chains listed next were all sequenced from one sample in a study of CD8+ T cells in alopecia areata. As to treatment: oral pan-JAK inhibitor, 5-10 mg twice daily. cDNA reverse transcribed from extracted RNA served as the sequencing template. Assay: immunoSEQ multiplex PCR; the TCRdb copy retains only in-frame clones and omits some. Of under 350,000 clones detected, roughly 64% appear once; the ten largest clones hold roughly 1.8%. The sequences come from CD4+ T cells sorted from blood, collected at week 24, from a patient treated with tofacitinib. The receptor source for this set is a human donor with alopecia areata.

As for this clone: Other DNA sequences in the sample encode the same CDR3. V is TRBV29-1 and J is TRBJ1-4, with D hard to call. Germline assignment: CDR1 SQVTM and CDR2 ANQGSEA. This CDR3 is built from 12 residues. The ends were cut back, 6 bases at V and 4 bases at J, with 9 bases in the middle. CDR3 nucleotides: TGCAGCGTGGCGGTCCTTAATGAAAAACTGTTTTTT. Its translation is CSVAVLNEKLFF.

This rearrangement joins TRBV7-9 to TRBJ2-3; D ambiguous. The ends were cut back, 0 bases at V and 3 bases at J, with 7 bases in the middle. CDR1 and CDR2 (germline): SEHNR, FQNEAQ (reference sequence). This CDR3 region has 14 residues. CDR3 residues: CASSLAIVTDTQYF. The CDR3, as DNA: TGTGCCAGCAGCTTAGCGATTGTTACAGATACGCAGTATTTT.

This chain joins TRBV7-2 and TRBJ1-5; D perhaps matches TRBD1 (5 bases). Germline CDR1 SGHTA, CDR2 FQGNSA. The CDR3 covers 17 residues. V dropped 4 bases and J dropped 0 bases, with 16 bases sitting between them. CDR3 protein: CASSSTTRGDSNQPQHF. CDR3 coding DNA: TGTGCCAGCAGCTCCACCACACGGGGCGATAGCAATCAGCCCCAGCATTTT.

V usage is TRBV30 and J usage is TRBJ1-4; tentatively, D is TRBD1 (5 bases). This CDR3 spans 14 amino acids. Germline V gives CDR1 GTSNPN, CDR2 SVGIG (reference sequence). V was trimmed by 2 bases and J by 8 bases, leaving 15 bases between them. CDR3 coding DNA: TGTGCCTGGAGTAGGGCGCCGGGGCAGGAAAAACTGTTTTTT. It specifies CAWSRAPGQEKLFF.

V gene TRBV30 combines with J gene TRBJ1-3; no firm D call. The germline gives CDR1 GTSNPN, CDR2 SVGIG (reference sequence). V was clipped by 1 base and J by 4 bases, with 20 bases between them. The CDR3 sequence is 17 residues long. In nucleotides, the CDR3 is TGTGCCTGGAGTGGACGGGTAGGCCCGGCAGGCGGAAACACCATATATTTT. Protein sequence: CAWSGRVGPAGGNTIYF.

This chain links TRBV6-5 with TRBJ1-2, with D possibly matching TRBD1 (5 bases). Trimming left V 6 bases short and J 7 bases short, with 6 bases between. Looked up from germline, CDR1 is MNHEY and CDR2 is SVGAGI. CDR3 length: 10 residues. This CDR3 reads CASRGLGYTF. The CDR3 nucleotides are TGTGCCAGCAGGGGGCTTGGCTACACCTTC.

For the CDR3, the DNA is TGTGCCAGCAGTTCTCACAGGGGGCTAGGGGCAGATACGCAGTATTTT. It specifies CASSSHRGLGADTQYF. This chain connects TRBV6-6 to TRBJ2-3; 9 nucleotides align to TRBD1. This CDR3 contains 16 residues. With 4 bases clipped from V and 4 bases from J, the junction kept 9 bases outside the gene matches. Germline V CDR1 and CDR2: MNHNY, SVGAGI (reference sequence).

J is TRBJ2-7 and V is TRBV2; no clear D. V lost 7 bases, J lost 6 bases, and 13 bases lay in between. This CDR3 comprises 12 residues. CDR1 SNHLY and CDR2 FYNNEI come from the germline V gene. Here the CDR3 DNA reads TGTGCCAGCACCGGTCCCCCGTCCGAGCAGTACTTC. It yields the protein CASTGPPSEQYF.

The J gene is TRBJ2-3, the V gene TRBV29-1; D not resolved. The CDR3 loop spans 16 amino acids. Trimming removed 1 base from V and 0 bases from J, with 14 bases in between. Germline CDR1 is SQVTM and CDR2 is ANQGSEA. Here the CDR3 reads CSVEVYSASSTDTQYF. DNA of the CDR3: TGCAGCGTTGAAGTTTACAGCGCTTCTAGCACAGATACGCAGTATTTT.

In this sample, this clone turned up a few times. This specimen includes other DNA sequences encoding the same CDR3. The chain joins TRBV5-1 to TRBJ1-1, with 11 bases lining up with TRBD1. Losses at the gene ends were 4 bases for V and 8 bases for J; bases not matched to a gene: 7. The CDR3 is 14 amino acids. From germline, CDR1 is SGHRS and CDR2 YFSETQ. The CDR3: CASSPGQGAPEAFF. The CDR3 DNA reads as TGCGCCAGCAGCCCCGGACAGGGGGCCCCCGAAGCTTTCTTT.

V and J are TRBV5-4 and TRBJ2-7; 7 bases map to TRBD1. Germline V gene data show CDR1 as SGHNT and CDR2 as YYREEE (reference sequence). CDR3 size: 15 residues. The trim removed 0 bases at V and 3 bases at J, leaving 6 bases unmatched. CDR3 sequence: CASSLEARGNYEQYF. Here the CDR3 DNA reads TGTGCCAGCAGCTTGGAAGCCAGGGGGAACTACGAGCAGTACTTC.

This rearrangement joins TRBV7-2 to TRBJ2-6; D is perhaps TRBD1 or TRBD2 (5 bases each). In germline, CDR1 is SGHTA, CDR2 FQGNSA. The CDR3 extends over 15 amino acids. V lost 5 bases and J lost 4, with 12 bases in between. The CDR3 is CASSPPGRGANVLTF. The CDR3 bases are TGTGCCAGCAGCCCGCCGGGACGCGGGGCCAACGTCCTGACTTTC.

This clone came up a few times. This chain uses TRBV4-2 with TRBJ2-5; the match to TRBD1 covers 8 bases. This CDR3 comprises 14 residues. Germline V lookup: CDR1 LGHNA, CDR2 YNFKEQ. V shed 4 bases and J 1 base; nucleotides not matched to a gene: 2. This CDR3 reads CASSLQGAQETQYF. CDR3 nucleotides: TGTGCCAGCAGCCTCCAGGGGGCCCAAGAGACCCAGTACTTC.

V and J are TRBV28 and TRBJ2-5; no clear D. Germline lookup yields CDR1 MDHEN and CDR2 SYDVKM. The CDR3 runs to 15 residues. V was shortened by 4 bases and J by 1 base, with 13 bases between the two germline ends. The CDR3 DNA reads TGTGCCAGCAGTTCCCTTGGGGTAGTCCAAGAGACCCAGTACTTC. Amino acid sequence: CASSSLGVVQETQYF.

This clone appeared a few times. The chain carries TRBV9 and TRBJ1-5, with D perhaps matching TRBD1 (5 bases). The CDR3 runs to 14 residues. The ends were cut back, 3 bases at V and 3 bases at J, with 10 bases in the middle. CDR1 and CDR2 from the germline V gene are SGDLS and YYNGEE. The CDR3 DNA reads TGTGCCAGCAGCGCTGACAGCAACAATCAGCCCCAGCATTTT. Its translation: CASSADSNNQPQHF.

V and J are TRBV29-1 and TRBJ2-7, with D possibly TRBD1 on 6 matching bases. V was clipped by 8 bases and J by 2 bases, with 13 bases between them. This CDR3 has 12 residues. Looked up from germline, CDR1 is SQVTM and CDR2 is ANQGSEA. The CDR3 sequence is CSTRTVTYEQYF. The CDR3 DNA reads TGCAGCACCAGGACAGTTACCTACGAGCAGTACTTC.

The gene calls are TRBV13 and TRBJ2-5; a possible D gene is TRBD2 (6 bases). V dropped 7 bases and J dropped 5 bases, with 20 bases sitting between them. The CDR3 runs 15 residues. Germline lookup yields CDR1 PRHDT and CDR2 FYEKMQ (reference sequence). CDR3 DNA: TGTGCCAGCATATTCTATCGGGGGACCGAGGAGACCCAGTACTTC. Protein sequence: CASIFYRGTEETQYF.

The chain uses TRBV11-2 and TRBJ1-5; D is uncertain. Trimming removed 2 bases at V and 15 bases at J, with 20 bases between. Germline V gives CDR1 SGHAT, CDR2 FQNNGV. This CDR3 comprises 14 residues. CDR3 amino acids: CASSLRPTPALWHF. As DNA, the CDR3 is TGTGCCAGCAGCTTAAGGCCCACCCCGGCGTTATGGCATTTT.

This clone appeared many times. The chain employs TRBV9 and TRBJ2-3; the match to TRBD1 covers 9 bases. The CDR3 runs 17 residues. Germline trimming cut 3 bases from V and 4 bases from J; bases unmatched to any gene: 12. CDR1 is SGDLS and CDR2 is YYNGEE in the germline V gene. The CDR3 here is CASSGGIGTGPADTQYF. CDR3 nucleotide sequence: TGTGCCAGCAGCGGGGGGATCGGGACAGGGCCCGCAGATACGCAGTATTTT. The full variable domain, with the rest looked up from reference TRBV9 and TRBJ2-3, is DSGVTQTPKHLITATGQRVTLRCSPRSGDLSVYWYQQSLDQGLQFLIQYYNGEERAKGNILERFSAQQFPDLHSELNLSSLELGDSALYFCASSGGIGTGPADTQYFGPGTRLTVL.

The CDR3 DNA sequence: TGTGCCTGGAAGGCCTTCGACGGCTATGGCTACACCTTC. Residues: CAWKAFDGYGYTF. The chain recombines TRBV30 with TRBJ1-2; D unresolved. This CDR3 is built from 13 residues. V lost 4 bases to trimming and J lost 4 bases, with 13 bases between them. The germline gives CDR1 GTSNPN, CDR2 SVGIG (reference sequence). The whole variable domain, remainder taken from reference TRBV30 and TRBJ1-2, is SQTIHQWPATLVQPVGSPLSLECTVEGTSNPNLYWYRQAAGRGLQLLFYSVGIGQISSEVPQNLSASRPQDRQFILSSKKLLLSDSGFYLCAWKAFDGYGYTFGSGTRLTVV.

The chain joins TRBV5-1 to TRBJ2-3, with D possibly TRBD2 on 5 matching bases. The CDR3 sequence is 16 residues long. Germline loops: CDR1 SGHRS, CDR2 YFSETQ. V lost 4 bases and J 0 bases, leaving 15 bases between the germline ends. The CDR3 sequence: CASSPPLDFSTDTQYF. The CDR3 nucleotides are TGCGCCAGCAGCCCCCCGTTGGACTTTAGCACAGATACGCAGTATTTT.

Comments on this clone: The same CDR3 is also encoded by other DNA sequences in this sample. This chain links TRBV5-1 with TRBJ1-5; D is unclear. Germline values: CDR1 SGHRS, CDR2 YFSETQ. This CDR3 comprises 12 residues. The V gene lost 0 bases and the J gene lost 7 bases, with 5 bases spanning the gap. The CDR3 DNA is TGCGCCAGCAGCTTGGATGGGCAGCCCCAGCATTTT. It yields the protein CASSLDGQPQHF. Drawing the rest from reference TRBV5-1 and TRBJ1-5, the complete variable domain is KAGVTQTPRYLIKTRGQQVTLSCSPISGHRSVSWYQQTPGQGLQFLFEYFSETQRNKGNFPGRFSGRQFSNSRSEMNVSTLELGDSALYLCASSLDGQPQHFGDGTRLSIL.